This T cell receptor (beta chain) was captured in a study of Ad26.COV2.S vaccination and SARS-CoV-2 variants. Germline-derived CDR1 and CDR2 are SGHAT and FQDESV (reference sequence). Trimming took 5 bases from V and 4 from J, leaving 6 bases between them. The CDR3 consists of 11 residues. Stated treatment: around 19 received Ad26.COV2.S at low or high dose, single or two shots; five or six received placebo; per-sample allocation not given. Samples analyzed were those drawn on day 63 after the first vaccine or placebo injection. Measured with immunoSEQ multiplex PCR; TCRdb has only the in-frame clones, and not every one. The data hold fewer than 300,000 clones, with around 87% observed a single time.

The sample here was peripheral blood, taken in a trial of Ad26.COV2.S vaccine versus placebo. The sequence derives from a person between 18 and 65 years old who received the Ad26.COV2.S COVID-19 vaccine or a placebo. The genes are TRBV11-1 and TRBJ2-7; D uncertain. The CDR3 reads CASSARYEQYF. The DNA of the CDR3 is TGTGCCAGCAGCGCCCGATACGAGCAGTACTTC.